These T cell receptor beta chains were read from a single sample in a study of blood T cell repertoires in COVID-19. Here immunoSEQ multiplex PCR was the method, and the copy in TCRdb shows in-frame clones only, minus some. This sample has 200,000 to 250,000 clones; approximately 90% occur once, and the top ten carry roughly 2.7%. Sequences were obtained from peripheral blood. The source of these receptors is a young man with COVID-19, enrolled during active disease. Each CDR3 is given with its conserved first and last residue. The D gene is left open where the match is weak. Rows may omit the clone size; those that give it use once, few, many or a size class.

CDR3nt: TGTGCCAGCAAACGGGACAGATCCTACGAGCAGTACTTC
CDR3aa: CASKRDRSYEQYF
len: 13
v_gene: TRBV6-5
d_gene: TRBD1
abundance: -
j_gene: TRBJ2-7

CDR3nt: TGTGCCAGCAGCTTTTCTCCTGAGCAGTTCTTC
CDR3aa: CASSFSPEQFF
len: 11
v_gene: TRBV7-9
d_gene: -
abundance: -
j_gene: TRBJ2-1

CDR3nt: TGTGCCAGCAGCGTTAGCCGGGACAGGGGGAACACTGAAGCTTTCTTT
CDR3aa: CASSVSRDRGNTEAFF
len: 16
v_gene: TRBV9
d_gene: TRBD1
abundance: -
j_gene: TRBJ1-1

CDR3nt: TGCGCCAGATGTGGGGGCGGAGAAAAACTGTTTTTT
CDR3aa: CARCGGGEKLFF
len: 12
v_gene: TRBV10-1
d_gene: -
abundance: -
j_gene: TRBJ1-4

CDR3nt: TGTGCCAGCAGTTTAGGGCAGTACACAGATACGCAGTATTTT
CDR3aa: CASSLGQYTDTQYF
len: 14
v_gene: TRBV28
d_gene: -
abundance: -
j_gene: TRBJ2-3

CDR3nt: TGTGCCAGCAGCTTCAGTTATAGCAATCAGCCCCAGCATTTT
CDR3aa: CASSFSYSNQPQHF
len: 14
v_gene: TRBV11-2
d_gene: -
abundance: -
j_gene: TRBJ1-5

CDR3nt: TGTGCCAGCAGCCATTTACAGGGGGGAAAGGGAAGCAATCAGCCCCAGCATTTT
CDR3aa: CASSHLQGGKGSNQPQHF
len: 18
v_gene: TRBV25-1
d_gene: TRBD1
abundance: -
j_gene: TRBJ1-5

CDR3nt: TGCGCCAGCAGCCAAGGGGCGACAGCCCAAGAGACCCAGTACTTC
CDR3aa: CASSQGATAQETQYF
len: 15
v_gene: TRBV4-3
d_gene: -
abundance: -
j_gene: TRBJ2-5

CDR3nt: TGTGCCAGCTCACCCGCAGACTCTGGAAACACCATATATTTT
CDR3aa: CASSPADSGNTIYF
len: 14
v_gene: TRBV18
d_gene: -
abundance: -
j_gene: TRBJ1-3

CDR3nt: TGTGCCAGCAGCGTAGTGGGGACAGGGGCCTACAATGAGCAGTTCTTC
CDR3aa: CASSVVGTGAYNEQFF
len: 16
v_gene: TRBV9
d_gene: TRBD1
abundance: -
j_gene: TRBJ2-1

CDR3nt: TGTGCCAGCAGTTTAACGGCAGGGGGCATCACTGAAGCTTTCTTT
CDR3aa: CASSLTAGGITEAFF
len: 15
v_gene: TRBV28
d_gene: TRBD1
abundance: -
j_gene: TRBJ1-1

CDR3nt: TGTGCCAGCAGTTACTCGTTAGCGGGAGACCACGAGCAGTACTTC
CDR3aa: CASSYSLAGDHEQYF
len: 15
v_gene: TRBV6-6
d_gene: TRBD2
abundance: -
j_gene: TRBJ2-7

CDR3nt: TGTGCCAGCAGTTTTACAGAGAACTCTAACTATGGCTACACCTTC
CDR3aa: CASSFTENSNYGYTF
len: 15
v_gene: TRBV11-2
d_gene: -
abundance: few
j_gene: TRBJ1-2

CDR3nt: TGTGCCAGCTCACCGCAGTCAGGGGGCACCGGGGAGCTGTTTTTT
CDR3aa: CASSPQSGGTGELFF
len: 15
v_gene: TRBV18
d_gene: TRBD1
abundance: -
j_gene: TRBJ2-2

CDR3nt: TGTGCCAGCAGCCTTCAGTCCACCACGGGGGGGAATATCTACAATGAGCAGTTCTTC
CDR3aa: CASSLQSTTGGNIYNEQFF
len: 19
v_gene: TRBV4-2
d_gene: TRBD2
abundance: -
j_gene: TRBJ2-1

CDR3nt: TGTGCCAGCAGCCTCCTAGGACAGGGACCTGGAAACACCATATATTTT
CDR3aa: CASSLLGQGPGNTIYF
len: 16
v_gene: TRBV7-9
d_gene: TRBD1
abundance: few
j_gene: TRBJ1-3

CDR3nt: TGCGCCAGCAGCCAAGGGGGACTGAGCACAGATACGCAGTATTTT
CDR3aa: CASSQGGLSTDTQYF
len: 15
v_gene: TRBV4-3
d_gene: -
abundance: -
j_gene: TRBJ2-3

CDR3nt: TGTGCCAGCAGTCCCTACAGGGGGCGCGACTATGGCTACACCTTC
CDR3aa: CASSPYRGRDYGYTF
len: 15
v_gene: TRBV27
d_gene: TRBD1
abundance: -
j_gene: TRBJ1-2

CDR3nt: TGTGCCAGCACCGCCTTGTCAGCTAGCGGGAGAACCGAGCAGTACTTC
CDR3aa: CASTALSASGRTEQYF
len: 16
v_gene: TRBV28
d_gene: TRBD2
abundance: -
j_gene: TRBJ2-7

CDR3nt: TGCGCCAGCAGCTCGGGCCAGGGGGCCCCCTACGAGCAGTACTTC
CDR3aa: CASSSGQGAPYEQYF
len: 15
v_gene: TRBV5-1
d_gene: TRBD1
abundance: -
j_gene: TRBJ2-7

CDR3nt: TGTGCCAGCAGGCAACTGGGACAGGATAATTCACCCCTCCACTTT
CDR3aa: CASRQLGQDNSPLHF
len: 15
v_gene: TRBV28
d_gene: TRBD1
abundance: -
j_gene: TRBJ1-6

CDR3nt: TGTGCCAGCACCCACACGATATCCTACGAGCAGTACTTC
CDR3aa: CASTHTISYEQYF
len: 13
v_gene: TRBV12-3/TRBV12-4
d_gene: -
abundance: -
j_gene: TRBJ2-7

CDR3nt: TGTGCTAGTGGTTCGAGCGGCGGGACAGCCCGAGAGGACGAGCAGTACTTC
CDR3aa: CASGSSGGTAREDEQYF
len: 17
v_gene: TRBV12-5
d_gene: -
abundance: -
j_gene: TRBJ2-7

CDR3nt: TGTGCCAGCAGTCAAAAAAGACAGGGGGGGGCTTTCCAGCGCCAGCATTTT
CDR3aa: CASSQKRQGGAFQRQHF
len: 17
v_gene: TRBV6-2/TRBV6-3
d_gene: TRBD1
abundance: -
j_gene: TRBJ1-5

CDR3nt: TGTGCCAGTAGTAAGGCGCTTGACTTCGTGAACACTGAAGCTTTCTTT
CDR3aa: CASSKALDFVNTEAFF
len: 16
v_gene: TRBV19
d_gene: -
abundance: -
j_gene: TRBJ1-1

CDR3nt: TGCGCCAGCAGCCCCGACAGGGCGAACACTGAAGCTTTCTTT
CDR3aa: CASSPDRANTEAFF
len: 14
v_gene: TRBV4-3
d_gene: TRBD1
abundance: -
j_gene: TRBJ1-1

CDR3nt: TGTGCCACCAGTGACCCCGGGGTTCCGGGACAGGGAGAGACCCAGTACTTC
CDR3aa: CATSDPGVPGQGETQYF
len: 17
v_gene: TRBV24-1
d_gene: TRBD1
abundance: -
j_gene: TRBJ2-5

CDR3nt: TGTGCCTGGAGTGTACTAGCGGGAGCATCCGATACGCAGTATTTT
CDR3aa: CAWSVLAGASDTQYF
len: 15
v_gene: TRBV30
d_gene: TRBD2
abundance: -
j_gene: TRBJ2-3

CDR3nt: TGTGCCAGCAGCTTGGGGACAGGACTCTCTGGGGCCAACGTCCTGACTTTC
CDR3aa: CASSLGTGLSGANVLTF
len: 17
v_gene: TRBV5-8
d_gene: TRBD1
abundance: -
j_gene: TRBJ2-6

CDR3nt: TGCAGCGTTGTCGATAGTTGGGCCGGCTACGAGCAGTACTTC
CDR3aa: CSVVDSWAGYEQYF
len: 14
v_gene: TRBV29-1
d_gene: -
abundance: -
j_gene: TRBJ2-7

CDR3nt: TGTGCCAGCAGTCCGGGACAGGGGCTTCTATCCTACAATGAGCAGTTCTTC
CDR3aa: CASSPGQGLLSYNEQFF
len: 17
v_gene: TRBV25-1
d_gene: TRBD1
abundance: -
j_gene: TRBJ2-1

CDR3nt: TGTGCCAGCATATCGGTGGCTGGAAACACCATATATTTT
CDR3aa: CASISVAGNTIYF
len: 13
v_gene: TRBV12-3/TRBV12-4
d_gene: -
abundance: -
j_gene: TRBJ1-3

CDR3nt: TGTGCCAGCAGCTTAGCGGAACTAGCGGGAGTCGGTGAGCAGTACTTC
CDR3aa: CASSLAELAGVGEQYF
len: 16
v_gene: TRBV7-2
d_gene: TRBD2
abundance: -
j_gene: TRBJ2-7

CDR3nt: TGTGCCAGCAGCCCGGTTCAGGCCTACGAGCAGTACTTC
CDR3aa: CASSPVQAYEQYF
len: 13
v_gene: TRBV12-3/TRBV12-4
d_gene: -
abundance: -
j_gene: TRBJ2-7

CDR3nt: TGTGCCAGCAGCCCGGGACTAGCGGGATTGCAAGAGACCCAGTACTTC
CDR3aa: CASSPGLAGLQETQYF
len: 16
v_gene: TRBV4-2
d_gene: TRBD2
abundance: -
j_gene: TRBJ2-5

CDR3nt: TGTGCCAGCACCCCGGAGACTGAGCAGTTCTTC
CDR3aa: CASTPETEQFF
len: 11
v_gene: TRBV7-2
d_gene: -
abundance: -
j_gene: TRBJ2-1

CDR3nt: TGCGCCAGCAGCTCCCAACGGGGGGGTTCGGACTATGGCTACACCTTC
CDR3aa: CASSSQRGGSDYGYTF
len: 16
v_gene: TRBV5-1
d_gene: -
abundance: -
j_gene: TRBJ1-2

CDR3nt: TGTGCCAGCAGTTCGGGACAGTTGAAAAACACTGAAGCTTTCTTT
CDR3aa: CASSSGQLKNTEAFF
len: 15
v_gene: TRBV6-5
d_gene: TRBD1
abundance: -
j_gene: TRBJ1-1

CDR3nt: TGCGCCAGCAGCCAAGACCGGCTAGCGGGGGTTACGCAGTATTTT
CDR3aa: CASSQDRLAGVTQYF
len: 15
v_gene: TRBV4-3
d_gene: TRBD2
abundance: once
j_gene: TRBJ2-3

CDR3nt: TGTGCCACCTACGGGGGTGGGGAAAAACTGTTTTTT
CDR3aa: CATYGGGEKLFF
len: 12
v_gene: TRBV24-1
d_gene: -
abundance: -
j_gene: TRBJ1-4

CDR3nt: TGTGCCGCCCAGGGTTCCTACGAGCAGTACTTC
CDR3aa: CAAQGSYEQYF
len: 11
v_gene: TRBV10-3
d_gene: -
abundance: -
j_gene: TRBJ2-7

CDR3nt: TGTGCCAGCAGTTCTGTCCCGACAGTCGTAGATACGCAGTATTTT
CDR3aa: CASSSVPTVVDTQYF
len: 15
v_gene: TRBV27
d_gene: -
abundance: -
j_gene: TRBJ2-3

CDR3nt: TGTGCCAGCAGCTTTCAGGTAGAACCCCTCCACTTT
CDR3aa: CASSFQVEPLHF
len: 12
v_gene: TRBV7-9
d_gene: -
abundance: -
j_gene: TRBJ1-6

CDR3nt: TGTGCCAGCAGCTTAGCGTCTCAGGGCTCAGGAGAGCAGTTCTTC
CDR3aa: CASSLASQGSGEQFF
len: 15
v_gene: TRBV7-2
d_gene: -
abundance: -
j_gene: TRBJ2-1

CDR3nt: TGTGCCAGCAGGGCCAATCAGCCCCAGCATTTT
CDR3aa: CASRANQPQHF
len: 11
v_gene: TRBV2
d_gene: -
abundance: -
j_gene: TRBJ1-5